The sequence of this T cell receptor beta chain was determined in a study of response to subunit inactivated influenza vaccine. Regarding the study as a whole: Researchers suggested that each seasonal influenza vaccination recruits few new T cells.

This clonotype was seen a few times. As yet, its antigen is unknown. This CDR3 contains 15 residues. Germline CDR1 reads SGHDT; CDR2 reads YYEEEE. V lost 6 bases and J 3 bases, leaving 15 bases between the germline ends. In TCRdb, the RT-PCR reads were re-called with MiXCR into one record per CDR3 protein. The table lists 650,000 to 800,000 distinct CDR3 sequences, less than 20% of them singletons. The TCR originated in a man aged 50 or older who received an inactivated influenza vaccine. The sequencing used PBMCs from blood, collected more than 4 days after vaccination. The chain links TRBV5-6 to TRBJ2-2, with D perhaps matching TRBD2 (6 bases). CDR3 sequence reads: CASTRLGEDTGELFF. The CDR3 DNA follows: TGTGCCAGCACTCGGCTTGGGGAGGACACCGGGGAGCTGTTTTTT.